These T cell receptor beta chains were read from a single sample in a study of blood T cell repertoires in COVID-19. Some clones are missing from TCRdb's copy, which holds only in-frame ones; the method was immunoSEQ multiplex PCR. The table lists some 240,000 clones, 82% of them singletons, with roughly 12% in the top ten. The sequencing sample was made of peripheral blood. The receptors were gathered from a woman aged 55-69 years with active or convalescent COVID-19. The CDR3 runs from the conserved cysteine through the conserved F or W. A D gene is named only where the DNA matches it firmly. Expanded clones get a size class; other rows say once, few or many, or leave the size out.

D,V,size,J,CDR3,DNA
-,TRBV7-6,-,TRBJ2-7,CASSLGQAPRYEQYF,TGTGCCAGCAGCTTAGGGCAGGCCCCCCGATACGAGCAGTACTTC
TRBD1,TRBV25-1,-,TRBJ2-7,CASSKTGTGLSSYEQYF,TGTGCCAGCTCCAAAACCGGGACAGGGTTAAGCTCCTACGAGCAGTACTTC
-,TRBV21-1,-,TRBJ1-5,CASSTIRGGLWGEGNQPQHF,-
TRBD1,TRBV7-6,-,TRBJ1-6,CASTRDSGYNSPLHF,TGTGCCAGCACGAGGGACAGCGGTTATAATTCACCCCTCCACTTT
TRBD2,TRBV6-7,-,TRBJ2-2,CASSPWTSGTVHTGELFF,TGTGCCAGCAGTCCTTGGACTAGCGGAACAGTTCACACCGGGGAGCTGTTTTTT
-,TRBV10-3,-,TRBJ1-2,CAISESGYDYGYTF,TGTGCCATCAGTGAATCGGGGTATGACTATGGCTACACCTTC
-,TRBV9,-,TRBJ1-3,CASSVEGGGNTIYF,TGTGCCAGCAGCGTAGAGGGAGGGGGTAACACCATATATTTT
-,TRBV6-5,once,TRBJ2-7,CASRDSPVYEQYF,TGTGCCAGCAGGGACAGCCCGGTCTACGAGCAGTACTTC
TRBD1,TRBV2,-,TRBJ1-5,CASRSQGAHQPQHF,TGTGCCAGCAGATCTCAGGGGGCCCATCAGCCCCAGCATTTT
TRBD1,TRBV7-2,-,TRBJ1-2,CASSLLFIGQGARDYGYTF,TGTGCCAGCAGCTTATTGTTTATAGGACAGGGGGCGCGAGACTATGGCTACACCTTC
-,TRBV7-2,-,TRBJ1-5,CASSLSPSNQPQHF,TGTGCCAGCAGCCTATCACCATCAAATCAGCCCCAGCATTTT
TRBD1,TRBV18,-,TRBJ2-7,CASSPRQGTYEQYF,TGTGCCAGCTCACCAAGACAGGGAACCTACGAGCAGTACTTC
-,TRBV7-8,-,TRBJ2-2,CASSGQGTGELFF,TGTGCCAGCAGCGGGCAGGGGACCGGGGAGCTGTTTTTT
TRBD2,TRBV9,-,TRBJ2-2,CASSSGGGSTGELFF,TGTGCCAGCAGCAGCGGGGGCGGCAGTACTGGGGAGCTGTTTTTT
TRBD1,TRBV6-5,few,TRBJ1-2,CATAVEGATNYGYTF,TGTGCCACCGCCGTCGAGGGGGCTACTAACTATGGCTACACCTTC
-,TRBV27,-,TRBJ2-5,CASREAGPVETQYF,TGTGCCAGCAGGGAAGCGGGCCCGGTGGAGACCCAGTACTTC
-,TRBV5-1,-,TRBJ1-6,CASSLEAVSSYNSPLHF,TGCGCCAGCAGCTTGGAGGCGGTTAGCTCCTATAATTCACCCCTCCACTTT
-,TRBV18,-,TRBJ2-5,CASSRLGGAVDQETQYF,TGTGCCAGCTCCCGCTTGGGGGGAGCGGTGGATCAAGAGACCCAGTACTTC
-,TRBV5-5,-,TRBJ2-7,CASSLGGTAGAYEQYF,TGTGCCAGCAGCTTGGGAGGGACAGCGGGCGCCTACGAGCAGTACTTC
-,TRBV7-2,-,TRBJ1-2,CASSLARRGGYGYTF,TGTGCCAGCAGCTTAGCACGTAGGGGAGGCTATGGCTACACCTTC
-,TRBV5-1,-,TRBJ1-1,CASSRGEMNTEAFF,TGCGCCAGCAGTCGGGGGGAAATGAACACTGAAGCTTTCTTT
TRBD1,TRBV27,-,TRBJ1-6,CASSPQGLNSPLHF,TGTGCCAGCAGCCCACAGGGGTTGAATTCACCCCTCCACTTT
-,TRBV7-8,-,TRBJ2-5,CASSLVVETQYF,TGTGCCAGCAGCTTAGTAGTCGAGACCCAGTACTTC
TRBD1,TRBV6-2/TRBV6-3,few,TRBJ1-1,CASSFLQGAAEAFF,TGTGCCAGCAGTTTCCTACAGGGGGCGGCTGAAGCTTTCTTT
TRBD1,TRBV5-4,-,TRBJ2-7,CASSRPGTGVRHEQYF,TGTGCCAGCAGTCGCCCCGGGACAGGGGTCCGCCACGAGCAGTACTTC
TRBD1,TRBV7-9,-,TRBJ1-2,CASSPPGQGAGGYTF,TGTGCCAGCAGCCCCCCCGGACAGGGGGCGGGTGGCTACACCTTC
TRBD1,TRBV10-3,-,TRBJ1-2,CAIRNEDRVEGYTF,TGTGCCATCAGAAACGAGGACAGGGTAGAAGGCTACACCTTC
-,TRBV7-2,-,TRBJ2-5,CASSLGGARGTQYF,TGTGCCAGCAGCTTAGGGGGCGCGCGGGGGACCCAGTACTTC
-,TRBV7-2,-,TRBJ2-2,CASSLVGGPAGELFF,TGTGCCAGCAGCTTAGTCGGAGGCCCGGCCGGGGAGCTGTTTTTT
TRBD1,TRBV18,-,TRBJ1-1,CASSPIEGADTEAFF,TGTGCCAGCTCACCAATTGAGGGGGCGGACACTGAAGCTTTCTTT
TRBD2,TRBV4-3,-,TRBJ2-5,CASSQDVGLGETQYF,TGCGCCAGCAGCCAAGATGTTGGACTAGGAGAGACCCAGTACTTC
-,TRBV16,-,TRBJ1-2,CASSQEGDYGYTF,TGTGCCAGCAGCCAAGAGGGGGACTATGGCTACACCTTC
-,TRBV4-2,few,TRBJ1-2,CASSQAHRESYGYTF,TGTGCCAGCAGCCAAGCCCACAGGGAAAGCTATGGCTACACCTTC
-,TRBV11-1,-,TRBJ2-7,CASSLSRGFSYEQYF,TGTGCCAGCAGCTTAAGCAGGGGTTTCTCCTACGAGCAGTACTTC
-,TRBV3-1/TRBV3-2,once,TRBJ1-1,CASSQDGRAAEAFF,TGTGCCAGCAGCCAAGATGGGCGGGCCGCTGAAGCTTTCTTT
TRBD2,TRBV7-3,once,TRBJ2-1,CASSLRASGGVNEQFF,TGTGCCAGCAGCTTAAGGGCTAGCGGGGGGGTGAATGAGCAGTTCTTC
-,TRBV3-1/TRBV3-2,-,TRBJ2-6,CASSQDVSGANVLTF,TGTGCCAGCAGCCAAGACGTATCTGGGGCCAACGTCCTGACTTTC
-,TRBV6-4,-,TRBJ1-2,CASSDIQANYGYTF,TGTGCCAGCAGTGACATACAAGCTAACTATGGCTACACCTTC
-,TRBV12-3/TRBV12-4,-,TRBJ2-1,CASSPGWGNEQFF,TGTGCCAGCAGCCCAGGGTGGGGAAATGAGCAGTTCTTC
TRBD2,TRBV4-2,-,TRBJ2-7,CASSKEPGLSSYEQYF,TGTGCCAGCAGCAAGGAACCGGGACTAAGCTCCTACGAGCAGTACTTC
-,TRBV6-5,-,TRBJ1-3,CASGTGGPGNTIYF,TGTGCCAGCGGCACAGGCGGTCCTGGAAACACCATATATTTT
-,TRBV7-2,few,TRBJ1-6,CASSHSSYNSPLHF,TGTGCCAGCAGCCACAGCTCCTATAATTCACCCCTCCACTTT
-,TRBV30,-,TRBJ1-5,CAWSSDGGSNQPQHF,TGTGCCTGGAGCTCCGACGGGGGGAGCAATCAGCCCCAGCATTTT